This T cell receptor beta chain emerged from a study of metastatic and nonmetastatic thyroid tumors. Study-wide background: From malignant and benign thyroid patients, repertoires in blood and in tumor or nodule tissue were compared. Study-level results: As reported, TCR beta diversity in blood and tumor was significantly higher in malignant thyroid tumors than in benign nodules.

This CDR3 has 15 amino acids. Germline V CDR1 and CDR2: LNHDA, SQIVND (reference sequence). Trimming took 3 bases from V and 9 from J; bases not matched to a gene: 8. Prior to thyroid surgery, none of the patients had received any treatment. From the PCR reads, TCRdb re-called clones with MiXCR. Of fewer than 25,000 clones in the sample, roughly 25% are singletons; the top ten hold 3.3%. This clone showed up just a few times. No antigen is known for it. The source is a male donor with papillary thyroid cancer or a benign thyroid nodule (not recorded which). Some clones in this sample may be carry-over from other donors' samples. V usage is TRBV19 and J usage is TRBJ2-3; 11 bases line up with TRBD2. Sequences were obtained from blood. The CDR3 loop reads CASSIGLAGGDTQYF. CDR3 bases: TGTGCCAGTAGTATCGGGCTAGCGGGAGGAGACACGCAGTATTTT.